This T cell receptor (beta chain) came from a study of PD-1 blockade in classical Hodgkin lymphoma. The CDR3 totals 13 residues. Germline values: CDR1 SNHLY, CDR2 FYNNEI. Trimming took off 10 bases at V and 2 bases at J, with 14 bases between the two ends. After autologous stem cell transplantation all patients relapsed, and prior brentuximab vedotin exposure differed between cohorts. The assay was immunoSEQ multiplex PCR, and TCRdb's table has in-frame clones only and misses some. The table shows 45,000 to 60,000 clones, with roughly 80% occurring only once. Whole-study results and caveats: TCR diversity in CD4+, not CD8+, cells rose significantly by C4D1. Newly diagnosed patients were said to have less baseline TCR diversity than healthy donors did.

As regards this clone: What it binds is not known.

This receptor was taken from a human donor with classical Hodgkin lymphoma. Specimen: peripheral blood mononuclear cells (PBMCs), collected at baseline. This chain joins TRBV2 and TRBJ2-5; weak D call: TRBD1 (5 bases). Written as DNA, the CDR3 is TGTGCCACCTTCGACAGTGTTCAAGAGACCCAGTACTTC. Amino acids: CATFDSVQETQYF.